The clone carrying this T cell receptor beta chain showed up many times. Its antigen is unknown. This sample was included in a study of T-cell memory formation after mild COVID-19. Study-level points and caveats: Clones which contracted sat mainly in CM and EM if CD4+, and in EMRA if CD8+. Several responding clones turned up in pre-infection memory, indicating that cross-reactive memory may have taken part.

V dropped 4 bases and J dropped 3 bases, with 6 bases sitting between them. This CDR3 is built from 13 residues. The V gene's germline CDR1 is KGHDR and CDR2 SFDVKD. TCRdb recomputed calls from the 5' RACE reads with MiXCR, one row per CDR3 protein. The repertoire has about 400,000 distinct CDR3 sequences, about 16% of them found once; the top ten carry roughly 21%. This receptor was obtained from a man aged 18 to 35 who had mild COVID-19 (a few samples of this study predate the infection). Cell type and time point are not known. The rearrangement links TRBV24-1 to TRBJ2-1, with D unclear. The sample taken for sequencing was PBMCs or a T cell subset sorted from them (not recorded which). The chain's CDR3 is CATSDPGYNEQFF. The CDR3 DNA reads TGTGCCACCAGTGACCCCGGCTACAATGAGCAGTTCTTC.